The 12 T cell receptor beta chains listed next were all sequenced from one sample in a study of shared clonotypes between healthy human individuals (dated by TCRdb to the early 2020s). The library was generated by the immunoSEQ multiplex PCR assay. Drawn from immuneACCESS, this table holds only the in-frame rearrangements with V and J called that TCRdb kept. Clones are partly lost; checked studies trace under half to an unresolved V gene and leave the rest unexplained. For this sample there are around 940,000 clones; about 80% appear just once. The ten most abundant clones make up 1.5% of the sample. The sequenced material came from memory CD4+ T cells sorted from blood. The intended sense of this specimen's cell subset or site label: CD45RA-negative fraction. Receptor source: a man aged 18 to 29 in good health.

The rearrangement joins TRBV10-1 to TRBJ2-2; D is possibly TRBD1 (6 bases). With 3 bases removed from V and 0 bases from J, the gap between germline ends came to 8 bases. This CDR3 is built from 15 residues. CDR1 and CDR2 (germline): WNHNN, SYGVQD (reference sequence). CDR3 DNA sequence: TGCGCCAGCAGTGAAGGGGGAACGAACACCGGGGAGCTGTTTTTT. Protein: CASSEGGTNTGELFF.

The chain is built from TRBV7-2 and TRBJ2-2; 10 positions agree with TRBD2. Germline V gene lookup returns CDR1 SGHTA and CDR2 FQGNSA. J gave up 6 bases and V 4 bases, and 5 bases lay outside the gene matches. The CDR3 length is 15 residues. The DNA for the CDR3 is TGTGCCAGCAGCTCGGGACTAGCGAAATCCGGGGAGCTGTTTTTT. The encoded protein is CASSSGLAKSGELFF.

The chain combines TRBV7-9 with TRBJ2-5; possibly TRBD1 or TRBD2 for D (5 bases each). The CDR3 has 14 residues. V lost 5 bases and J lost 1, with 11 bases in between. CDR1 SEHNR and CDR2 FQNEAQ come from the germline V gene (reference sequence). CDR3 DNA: TGTGCCAGCAGCCAACCGGGGACCCAAGAGACCCAGTACTTC. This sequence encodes CASSQPGTQETQYF.

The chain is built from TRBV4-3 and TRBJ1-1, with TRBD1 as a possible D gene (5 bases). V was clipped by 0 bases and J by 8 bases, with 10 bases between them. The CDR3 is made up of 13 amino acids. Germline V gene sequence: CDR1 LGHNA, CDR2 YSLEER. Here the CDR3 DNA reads TGCGCCAGCAGCCAAGAAGCAGGGTACGAAGCTTTCTTT. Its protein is CASSQEAGYEAFF.

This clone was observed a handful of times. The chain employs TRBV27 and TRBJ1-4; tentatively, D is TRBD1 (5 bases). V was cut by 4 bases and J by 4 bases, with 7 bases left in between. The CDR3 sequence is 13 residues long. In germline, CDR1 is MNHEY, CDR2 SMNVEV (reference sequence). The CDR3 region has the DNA TGTGCCAGCAGTTCCAGGGTTAATGAAAAACTGTTTTTT. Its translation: CASSSRVNEKLFF.

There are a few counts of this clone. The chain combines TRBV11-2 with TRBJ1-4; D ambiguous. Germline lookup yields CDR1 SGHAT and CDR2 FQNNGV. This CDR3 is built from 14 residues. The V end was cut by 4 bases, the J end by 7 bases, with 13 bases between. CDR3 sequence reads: CASSSSDHFEKLFF. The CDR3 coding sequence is TGTGCCAGCAGCTCCTCGGACCACTTTGAAAAACTGTTTTTT.

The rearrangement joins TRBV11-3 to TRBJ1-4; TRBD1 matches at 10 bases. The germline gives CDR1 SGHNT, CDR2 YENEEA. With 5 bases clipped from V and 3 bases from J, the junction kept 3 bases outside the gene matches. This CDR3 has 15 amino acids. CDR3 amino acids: CASSPGTGANEKLFF. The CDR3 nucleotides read TGTGCCAGCAGCCCAGGGACAGGGGCTAATGAAAAACTGTTTTTT.

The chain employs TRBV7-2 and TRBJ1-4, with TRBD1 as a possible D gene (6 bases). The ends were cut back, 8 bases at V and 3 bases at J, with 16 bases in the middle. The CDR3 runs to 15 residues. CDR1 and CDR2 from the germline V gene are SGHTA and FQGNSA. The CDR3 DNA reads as TGTGCCAGCTCGTGGCGAGAGGGGGCTAATGAAAAACTGTTTTTT. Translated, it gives CASSWREGANEKLFF.

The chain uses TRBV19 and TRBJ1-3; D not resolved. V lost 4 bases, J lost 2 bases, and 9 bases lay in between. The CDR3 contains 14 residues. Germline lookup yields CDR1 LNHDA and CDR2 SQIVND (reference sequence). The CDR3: CASSNREPGNTIYF. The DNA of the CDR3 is TGTGCCAGTAGTAACCGAGAGCCTGGAAACACCATATATTTT.

CDR3 sequence (DNA): TGTGCCAGCAGCTCGCAGCAGGGTCGGACAGATACGCAGTATTTT. It translates to CASSSQQGRTDTQYF. V and J are TRBV7-2 and TRBJ2-3; D might be TRBD1 (5 bases). Looked up from germline, CDR1 is SGHTA and CDR2 is FQGNSA. The CDR3 has 15 amino acids. The germline V and J ends were trimmed by 4 bases and 3 bases, with 14 bases remaining between them.

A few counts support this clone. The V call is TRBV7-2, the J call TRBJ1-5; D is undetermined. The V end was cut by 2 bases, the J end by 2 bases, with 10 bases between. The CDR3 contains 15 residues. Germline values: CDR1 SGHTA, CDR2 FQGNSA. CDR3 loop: CASSLMSDRNQPQHF. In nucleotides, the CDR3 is TGTGCCAGCAGCTTAATGTCAGATCGCAATCAGCCCCAGCATTTT.

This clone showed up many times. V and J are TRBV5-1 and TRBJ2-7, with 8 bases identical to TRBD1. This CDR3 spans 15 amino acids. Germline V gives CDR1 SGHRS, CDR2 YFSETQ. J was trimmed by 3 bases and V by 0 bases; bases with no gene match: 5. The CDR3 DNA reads TGCGCCAGCAGCTTGGCCCCGGACAGGGTCTACGAGCAGTACTTC. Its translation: CASSLAPDRVYEQYF. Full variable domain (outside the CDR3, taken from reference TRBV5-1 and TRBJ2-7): KAGVTQTPRYLIKTRGQQVTLSCSPISGHRSVSWYQQTPGQGLQFLFEYFSETQRNKGNFPGRFSGRQFSNSRSEMNVSTLELGDSALYLCASSLAPDRVYEQYFGPGTRLTVT.